Listed here are 3 T cell receptor beta chains from one sample, sequenced in a study of shared clonotypes between healthy human individuals (TCRdb year 2020). The library came from the immunoSEQ multiplex PCR assay. TCRdb holds this immuneACCESS table with in-frame rearrangements only. Some clones are missing; in checked studies, unresolved V genes explain under half, and the rest has no known cause. In this sample the table shows 1.6 million or so clones, roughly 95% of which occur a single time. In total, the top ten clones hold approximately 1% of the sample. The specimen sequenced was naive CD4+ T cells sorted from blood. In light of the paper, this sample's cell subset or site label describes: CD45RA+ positively selected. These receptors were collected from a man aged 25 to 45 in good health.

The CDR3 spells CASSPPAAASYEQYF. For the CDR3, the DNA is TGTGCCAGCTCACCCCCTGCAGCTGCCTCCTACGAGCAGTACTTC. The V and J genes are TRBV18 and TRBJ2-7; D is unclear. Trimming took off 3 bases at V and 0 bases at J, with 12 bases between the two ends. This CDR3 region has 15 residues. The germline V gene has CDR1 KGHSH and CDR2 LQKENI.

The chain uses TRBV18 and TRBJ1-3; D call uncertain. V dropped 0 bases and J dropped 5 bases, with 5 bases sitting between them. Germline CDR1 KGHSH, CDR2 LQKENI. There are 13 residues in the CDR3. As DNA, the CDR3 is TGTGCCAGCTCACCACCCACGCGAAACACCATATATTTT. Its translation: CASSPPTRNTIYF.

The chain employs TRBV18 and TRBJ2-7, with 10 bases fitting TRBD2. V shed 0 bases and J 1 base; nucleotides not matched to a gene: 3. The germline gives CDR1 KGHSH, CDR2 LQKENI. There are 16 residues in the CDR3. The chain's CDR3 is CASSPPGSGRSYEQYF. The CDR3 nucleotides are TGTGCCAGCTCACCACCCGGTAGCGGGAGGTCCTACGAGCAGTACTTC.